The 24 T cell receptor beta chains given below trace back to one sample, sequenced in a study of blood T cell repertoires in COVID-19 (dated by TCRdb to 2020 to 2022). The method behind the library was the immunoSEQ multiplex PCR assay. TCRdb's version of the immuneACCESS table is confined to in-frame rearrangements and falls short of the full clone set. An unresolved V gene accounts for under half of the shortfall where checked; the remainder is of unknown origin. For this sample there are some 180,000 clones; roughly 90% appear just once. The ten largest account for 18% of the sample. The sample was peripheral blood. The receptors stem from a man aged 50 or older with COVID-19, enrolled during active disease.

The gene calls are TRBV29-1 and TRBJ2-7, with 15 bases that match TRBD2. The CDR3 contains 16 residues. The V gene's germline CDR1 is SQVTM and CDR2 ANQGSEA. The V and J ends lost 4 bases and 3 bases, in that order; junction bases with no gene match: 7. The CDR3 protein is CSVVGLAGGSRYEQYF. The CDR3 DNA is TGCAGCGTTGTGGGACTAGCGGGAGGCTCTCGCTACGAGCAGTACTTC.

The genes are TRBV10-3 and TRBJ2-7; TRBD2 is a possible D gene (5 bases). Trimming took off 5 bases at V and 1 base at J, with 12 bases between the two ends. The germline V gene has CDR1 ENHRY and CDR2 SYGVKD. CDR3 length: 14 amino acids. Here the CDR3 DNA reads TGTGCCATCAGTTATAATCGGGATTCCTACGAGCAGTACTTC. Translation gives CAISYNRDSYEQYF.

The chain has TRBV19 and TRBJ1-1; TRBD1 aligns across 10 bases. CDR3 length: 16 amino acids. CDR1 is LNHDA, CDR2 SQIVND, per germline (reference sequence). Trimming took 5 bases from V and 3 from J; bases not matched to a gene: 9. The DNA of the CDR3 is TGTGCCAGTAGTCCTTGGGACAGGGGAGGGGACACTGAAGCTTTCTTT. It is translated as CASSPWDRGGDTEAFF.

The chain employs TRBV9 and TRBJ2-2, with D maybe TRBD1 (5 bases). CDR3 length: 15 residues. The germline V and J ends were trimmed by 3 bases and 0 bases, with 9 bases remaining between them. The germline V gene encodes CDR1 SGDLS and CDR2 YYNGEE. CDR3: CASSGGASNTGELFF. CDR3 sequence (DNA): TGTGCCAGCAGCGGGGGCGCATCGAACACCGGGGAGCTGTTTTTT. Based on the CDR3 plus reference TRBV9 and TRBJ2-2, the full variable domain is DSGVTQTPKHLITATGQRVTLRCSPRSGDLSVYWYQQSLDQGLQFLIQYYNGEERAKGNILERFSAQQFPDLHSELNLSSLELGDSALYFCASSGGASNTGELFFGEGSRLTVL.

This chain uses TRBV12-3 or TRBV12-4 with TRBJ2-3; a possible D gene is TRBD2 (7 bases). The V end was cut by 7 bases, the J end by 4 bases, with 12 bases between. The CDR3 loop spans 13 amino acids. The CDR3 DNA reads as TGTGCCAGCAATGCCGGGGGGCCAGATACGCAGTATTTT. Translation gives CASNAGGPDTQYF.

The CDR3 region is CASSEQGRGLGYEQYF. DNA of the CDR3: TGCGCCAGCAGTGAGCAGGGCAGGGGTTTGGGATACGAGCAGTACTTC. This sequence joins TRBV10-1 and TRBJ2-7; D possibly corresponds to TRBD1 (6 bases). V lost 2 bases, J lost 4 bases, and 18 bases lay in between. CDR1 is WNHNN, CDR2 SYGVQD, per germline (reference sequence). This CDR3 contains 16 residues.

The chain uses TRBV28 and TRBJ1-2; 11 bases line up with TRBD1. CDR1 and CDR2 from the germline V gene are MDHEN and SYDVKM. There are 17 residues in the CDR3. The V gene end was trimmed by 1 base and the J gene end by 5 bases; junction bases not matched to a gene: 9. The CDR3 here is CASSLSGQGASEYGYTF. The CDR3, as DNA: TGTGCCAGCAGTTTATCCGGACAGGGGGCTTCGGAGTATGGCTACACCTTC.

This chain connects TRBV29-1 to TRBJ2-1; the match to TRBD2 covers 9 bases. The germline V gene encodes CDR1 SQVTM and CDR2 ANQGSEA. With 7 bases clipped from V and 8 bases from J, the junction kept 15 bases outside the gene matches. This CDR3 comprises 15 residues. As DNA, the CDR3 is TGCAGCGCCCGAAGGTATGCGGGAGGGCGTGATGAGCAGTTCTTC. Translation: CSARRYAGGRDEQFF.

This chain joins TRBV18 and TRBJ2-7, with 10 bases matching TRBD1. Per the germline V gene, CDR1 is KGHSH and CDR2 is LQKENI. J gave up 3 bases and V 1 base, and 6 bases lay outside the gene matches. CDR3 length: 16 amino acids. The CDR3: CASSPLVGTGDYEQYF. DNA of the CDR3: TGTGCCAGCTCACCACTCGTCGGGACAGGGGACTACGAGCAGTACTTC.

The sample holds one count of this clone. The gene calls are TRBV11-2 and TRBJ2-2, with 11 bases that match TRBD2. The CDR3 consists of 18 residues. V lost 3 bases and J lost 0; bases outside the gene matches: 6. The germline V gene has CDR1 SGHAT and CDR2 FQNNGV. CDR3 in DNA: TGTGCCAGCAGCTTGCTGACTAGCGGGATAACGAACACCGGGGAGCTGTTTTTT. Translating gives CASSLLTSGITNTGELFF.

The genes are TRBV24-1 and TRBJ1-3; 7 bases map to TRBD1. This CDR3 region has 14 residues. With V trimmed by 4 bases and J by 2 bases, 1 base remained unmatched. The germline V gene encodes CDR1 KGHDR and CDR2 SFDVKD. The CDR3 protein is CATSDGTAGNTIYF. As DNA, the CDR3 is TGTGCCACCAGTGACGGGACAGCTGGAAACACCATATATTTT.

The chain recombines TRBV7-3 with TRBJ2-1, with 7 bases lining up with TRBD2. Germline loops: CDR1 SGHTA, CDR2 FQGTGA. This CDR3 region has 14 residues. J gave up 7 bases and V 8 bases, and 11 bases lay outside the gene matches. CDR3 bases: TGTGCCAGCGCCTTGGGCGGGAGTATGAATGAGCAGTTCTTC. Translating it yields CASALGGSMNEQFF.

The chain couples TRBV5-4 to TRBJ2-7, with 7 bases matching TRBD1. Losses at the gene ends were 4 bases for V and 5 bases for J; bases not matched to a gene: 6. This CDR3 is built from 13 residues. Looked up from germline, CDR1 is SGHNT and CDR2 is YYREEE (reference sequence). The CDR3 loop reads CASSQGQSHEQYF. The CDR3 coding sequence is TGTGCCAGCAGCCAGGGACAGTCCCACGAGCAGTACTTC.

This chain links TRBV28 with TRBJ2-1, with TRBD2 identical over 11 bases. The CDR3 length is 16 residues. The V and J ends lost 4 bases and 7 bases, in that order; junction bases with no gene match: 9. Germline CDR1 and CDR2: MDHEN and SYDVKM. CDR3 sequence: CASSSGASGGWNEQFF. The CDR3 DNA sequence: TGTGCCAGCAGTTCCGGGGCTAGCGGGGGGTGGAATGAGCAGTTCTTC.

This chain links TRBV2 with TRBJ1-5; D gene unclear. CDR1 and CDR2 from the germline V gene are SNHLY and FYNNEI. This CDR3 is 16 amino acids long. Trimming took off 4 bases at V and 2 bases at J, with 15 bases between the two ends. The DNA of the CDR3 is TGTGCCAGCAGTGCACGGGGAATTTTTGGCAATCAGCCCCAGCATTTT. Its translation: CASSARGIFGNQPQHF.

V gene TRBV7-9 combines with J gene TRBJ2-5, with 7 bases aligning to TRBD2. The CDR3 spans 14 residues. J was trimmed by 5 bases and V by 0 bases; bases with no gene match: 3. Germline V gene sequence: CDR1 SEHNR, CDR2 FQNEAQ (reference sequence). The CDR3 nucleotides are TGTGCCAGCAGCTTAGCGGCTAGCGGCGAGACCCAGTACTTC. This translates into CASSLAASGETQYF.

This chain joins TRBV5-1 and TRBJ1-2, with a possible D match to TRBD1 (5 bases). Trimming stripped 5 bases from V and 6 bases from J, with 17 bases between. The CDR3 consists of 14 residues. The germline V gene has CDR1 SGHRS and CDR2 YFSETQ. The CDR3 loop reads CASSQTRTSDGYTF. The CDR3 nucleotides read TGCGCCAGCAGTCAGACAAGGACATCGGATGGCTACACCTTC.

The chain employs TRBV19 and TRBJ1-4, with 7 nucleotides matching TRBD1. This CDR3 is 13 amino acids long. CDR1 and CDR2 from the germline V gene are LNHDA and SQIVND (reference sequence). Trimming removed 6 bases from V and 2 bases from J; junction bases left unmatched: 0. The DNA of the CDR3 is TGTGCCAGTAGGACAGGGACTAATGAAAAACTGTTTTTT. Protein product: CASRTGTNEKLFF.

The CDR3 here is CASSPSDRSYGYTF. The DNA for the CDR3 is TGTGCCAGCAGCCCATCGGACAGATCCTATGGCTACACCTTC. The chain recombines TRBV7-2 with TRBJ1-2, with D perhaps TRBD1 (6 bases). Trimming stripped 5 bases from V and 4 bases from J, with 14 bases between. Germline CDR1 and CDR2: SGHTA and FQGNSA. The CDR3 spans 14 residues.

V is TRBV4-1 and J is TRBJ1-2; 10 nucleotides align to TRBD1. The CDR3 is 15 residues long. The V and J ends lost 2 bases and 4 bases, in that order; junction bases with no gene match: 4. CDR1 is MGHRA, CDR2 YSYEKL, per germline. The CDR3 protein is CASSQPGTGAYGYTF. CDR3 DNA sequence: TGCGCCAGCAGCCAACCCGGGACAGGGGCCTATGGCTACACCTTC.

The gene calls are TRBV7-3 and TRBJ2-1, with 8 bases that match TRBD2. The trim removed 2 bases at V and 1 base at J, leaving 1 base unmatched. CDR1 and CDR2 (germline): SGHTA, FQGTGA. The CDR3 is 15 amino acids. DNA of the CDR3: TGTGCCAGCAGCTTAGGCGGGGGGTCCTACAATGAGCAGTTCTTC. Translation: CASSLGGGSYNEQFF.

With regard to this clone: At one boundary the junction diverges from the germline segment, which might be a read error. This sequence joins TRBV7-3 and TRBJ2-1; TRBD2 matches 14 bases. The CDR3 is 13 amino acids. The germline CDR1 and CDR2 sequences are SGHTA and FQGTGA. CDR3 protein: CASSPRTSGGLVF. CDR3 sequence (DNA): TGTGCCAGCAGCCCACGGACTAGCGGGGGGCTTGTCTTC.

The chain combines TRBV19 with TRBJ1-4; 8 bases line up with TRBD1. Trimming at V came to 6 bases and at J to 3 bases, leaving 3 bases not matched to a gene. CDR1 LNHDA and CDR2 SQIVND come from the germline V gene (reference sequence). The CDR3 is made up of 14 amino acids. DNA for the CDR3: TGTGCCAGTAGCCAGACAGGGGCTAATGAAAAACTGTTTTTT. Encoded protein: CASSQTGANEKLFF.

This chain joins TRBV19 and TRBJ2-5, with D possibly matching TRBD2 (5 bases). The germline CDR1 and CDR2 sequences are LNHDA and SQIVND (reference sequence). The CDR3 has 15 residues. V lost 3 bases and J 5 bases, leaving 16 bases between the germline ends. The CDR3 protein is CASSIAAGGGETQYF. CDR3 DNA: TGTGCCAGTAGTATTGCGGCGGGCGGCGGGGAGACCCAGTACTTC.